This passage covers 21 T cell receptor beta chains from one sample sequenced in a study of regulatory T cells in long-lasting Graves disease. iRepertoire HTBI primers and Arm-PCR of CDR3 regions built TCR beta libraries. TCRdb re-called the multiplex PCR reads with MiXCR, one entry per CDR3 protein. The repertoire holds roughly 420,000 distinct CDR3 sequences, with 16% as singletons. Time point noted: newly diagnosed GD, antithyroid drugs for less than 3 months. Following extraction of RNA from PBMCs, that RNA was used to make the TCR library. These data were also filed under a second study, of T cells in Graves' hyperthyroidism and ophthalmopathy.

The sequenced sample was peripheral blood mononuclear cells (PBMCs), obtained at new diagnosis, from a patient treated with antithyroid drugs. The receptors stem from a woman in her 30s with Graves disease.

The J gene is TRBJ2-5, the V gene TRBV19, with D perhaps matching TRBD1 (7 bases). CDR1 and CDR2 (germline): LNHDA, SQIVND (reference sequence). The ends were cut back, 5 bases at V and 7 bases at J, with 23 bases in the middle. The CDR3 covers 16 residues. The CDR3 nucleotides are TGTGCCAGTAGTTGGGGGGACAGCGACTATCGTGGGACCCAGTACTTC. This gives the protein CASSWGDSDYRGTQYF.

On this clonotype: Just one base apart from a much larger clone, this may be a read error. J is TRBJ1-1 and V is TRBV29-1; D unresolved. There are 11 residues in the CDR3. Germline V lookup: CDR1 SQVTM, CDR2 ANQGSEA. Trimming shortened V by 8 bases and J by 10 bases, and 17 bases separated the two germline ends. The CDR3 nucleotides read TGCAGCCCAAGATCGGAGCGGGGAGCTTTCTTT. Its translation is CSPRSERGAFF. Drawing the rest from reference TRBV29-1 and TRBJ1-1, the complete variable domain is SAVISQKPSRDICQRGTSLTIQCQVDSQVTMMFWYRQQPGQSLTLIATANQGSEATYESGFVIDKFPISRPNLTFSTLTVSNMSPEDSSIYLCSPRSERGAFFGQGTRLTVV.

Only a few counts were recorded for this clonotype. The CDR3 is CASSKGALAGAGELFF. Here the CDR3 DNA reads TGTGCCAGCAGCAAGGGGGCCCTAGCGGGAGCAGGGGAGCTGTTTTTT. The chain combines TRBV3-1 with TRBJ2-2; 10 nucleotides agree with TRBD2. Unmatched junction bases numbered 11, after V lost 5 bases and J lost 8 bases. This CDR3 region has 16 residues. Per the germline V gene, CDR1 is LGHDT and CDR2 is YNNKEL (reference sequence).

This clonotype has a count of ten or more. CDR3 residues: CAWRDHREQYF. The CDR3 DNA sequence: TGTGCCTGGAGGGACCATCGCGAGCAGTACTTC. The rearrangement links TRBV30 to TRBJ2-7; no clear D gene. CDR3 length equals 11 residues. V gave up 3 bases and J gave up 6 bases, with 9 bases separating them. The germline CDR1 and CDR2 sequences are GTSNPN and SVGIG (reference sequence).

This clonotype has more than one count but fewer than ten. V and J are TRBV28 and TRBJ2-7, with 8 bases that match TRBD1. CDR3 length: 14 amino acids. V trimming: 8 bases; J trimming: 7 bases; junction bases outside the gene matches: 13. In germline, CDR1 is MDHEN, CDR2 SYDVKM. CDR3 DNA: TGTGCCAGCTGGAGGACAGGGAGGTCCTGGGAGCAGTACTTC. Translation gives CASWRTGRSWEQYF.

This clonotype was recorded a few times. The J gene is TRBJ2-2, the V gene TRBV12-5; TRBD1 is a possible D gene (6 bases). From germline, CDR1 is LGHNT and CDR2 FRNRAP. V was trimmed by 0 bases and J by 5 bases, leaving 13 bases between them. This CDR3 is 16 amino acids long. For the CDR3, the DNA is TGTGCTAGTGGTTTGGTATCCCCCAGGGGAACCGGGGAGCTGTTTTTT. Protein: CASGLVSPRGTGELFF.

V usage is TRBV20-1 and J usage is TRBJ1-3, with D unresolved. V gave up 1 base and J gave up 4 bases, with 14 bases separating them. This CDR3 has 15 amino acids. Germline loops: CDR1 DFQATT, CDR2 SNEGSKA (reference sequence). The DNA for the CDR3 is TGCAGTGCTAGAGCCCAAGGGTCCGGGGGAAACACCATATATTTT. Amino acid sequence: CSARAQGSGGNTIYF.

The chain's CDR3 is CASSEGSGSTGELFF. DNA for the CDR3: TGTGCCAGCAGCGAGGGGAGCGGGAGCACCGGGGAGCTGTTTTTT. V gene TRBV28 combines with J gene TRBJ2-2; 8 nucleotides line up with TRBD2. Trimming removed 6 bases from V and 4 bases from J; junction bases left unmatched: 7. CDR3 length: 15 residues. Germline lookup yields CDR1 MDHEN and CDR2 SYDVKM.

This clonotype appeared many times. The chain couples TRBV28 to TRBJ1-5, with a possible D match to TRBD1 (6 bases). Between the trimmed V and J ends, which lost 5 bases and 5 bases, there was a span of 16 bases. The CDR3 sequence is 15 residues long. Per germline, CDR1 MDHEN and CDR2 SYDVKM. CDR3 coding DNA: TGTGCCAGCAGTAATTCGGGGGCGATCGATCAGCCCCAGCATTTT. It is translated as CASSNSGAIDQPQHF.

This CDR3 is CASSYSKGRRGEQFF. The DNA for the CDR3 is TGTGCCAGCAGTTACTCGAAAGGTAGGAGAGGTGAGCAGTTCTTC. The chain combines TRBV6-2 or TRBV6-3 with TRBJ2-1; D not certain. The CDR3 consists of 15 residues. Germline V gene data show CDR1 as MNHEY and CDR2 as SVGEGT. Trimming stripped 0 bases from V and 9 bases from J, with 15 bases between.

This clonotype occurred a few times. The chain combines TRBV12-3 or TRBV12-4 with TRBJ1-5; no clear D. Trimming stripped 6 bases from V and 9 bases from J, with 12 bases between. The CDR3 sequence is 12 residues long. The CDR3: CASSLTRGPQHF. As DNA, the CDR3 is TGTGCCAGCAGCCTTACCCGGGGGCCCCAGCATTTT.

This clonotype came up many times. J is TRBJ2-3 and V is TRBV13; tentatively, D is TRBD2 (5 bases). The ends were cut back, 3 bases at V and 5 bases at J, with 15 bases in the middle. From germline, CDR1 is PRHDT and CDR2 FYEKMQ (reference sequence). The CDR3 spans 15 residues. CDR3 sequence reads: CASSFPRVGKDTQYF. Written as DNA, the CDR3 is TGTGCCAGCAGCTTCCCCCGGGTCGGGAAAGATACGCAGTATTTT.

This clonotype was picked up many times. J is TRBJ2-7 and V is TRBV20-1; 12 bases match TRBD2. The germline gives CDR1 DFQATT, CDR2 SNEGSKA (reference sequence). J gave up 4 bases and V 3 bases, and 7 bases lay outside the gene matches. This CDR3 region has 15 residues. The CDR3 DNA reads TGCAGTGCTAGTGGTCCTAGCGGGAGGGGTTACGAGCAGTACTTC. It translates to CSASGPSGRGYEQYF.

As concerns this clonotype: This clone may be a read error of a much larger clone one base away. This chain uses TRBV7-9 with TRBJ2-1, with TRBD2 matching over 7 bases. Germline trimming cut 3 bases from V and 10 bases from J; bases unmatched to any gene: 18. Looked up from germline, CDR1 is SEHNR and CDR2 is FQNEAQ (reference sequence). The CDR3 contains 17 residues. In DNA form, the CDR3 reads TGTGCCAGCAGCTTGGTTGGGCGGGAGATGAATGGCTACGAGCAGTTCTTC. Residues: CASSLVGREMNGYEQFF. Based on the CDR3 plus reference TRBV7-9 and TRBJ2-1, the full variable domain is DTGVSQNPRHKITKRGQNVTFRCDPISEHNRLYWYRQTLGQGPEFLTYFQNEAQLEKSRLLSDRFSAERPKGSFSTLEIQRTEQGDSAMYLCASSLVGREMNGYEQFFGPGTRLTVL.

This chain links TRBV19 with TRBJ2-7, with a possible D match to TRBD2 (5 bases). V lost 8 bases and J 0 bases, leaving 11 bases between the germline ends. Germline V gene data show CDR1 as LNHDA and CDR2 as SQIVND (reference sequence). CDR3 length: 13 residues. CDR3: CASQDGLSYEQYF. CDR3 bases: TGTGCCAGTCAGGACGGACTCTCCTACGAGCAGTACTTC.

This clonotype occurred many times. The chain is built from TRBV6-1 and TRBJ1-1; D remains unclear. The V gene lost 6 bases and the J gene lost 2 bases, with 10 bases spanning the gap. Germline CDR1 reads MNHNS; CDR2 reads SASEGT. This CDR3 is built from 13 residues. The CDR3 DNA reads as TGTGCCAGCAGAAAGGACGGAAACACTGAAGCTTTCTTT. Its translation: CASRKDGNTEAFF.

V and J are TRBV3-1 and TRBJ1-4; 9 bases line up with TRBD1. V dropped 8 bases and J dropped 6; count of bases not matched to a gene: 10. Germline V gene data show CDR1 as LGHDT and CDR2 as YNNKEL (reference sequence). The CDR3 runs to 15 residues. CDR3 nucleotides: TGTGCCAGCTGTCTCGGGACAGGGCGGGATGAAAAACTGTTTTTT. Amino acid sequence: CASCLGTGRDEKLFF.

On this clonotype itself: A much larger clone differs by one base, so this may be a read error. This rearrangement joins TRBV12-3 or TRBV12-4 to TRBJ1-1, with TRBD1 matching 9 bases. J was trimmed by 6 bases and V by 5 bases; bases with no gene match: 7. The CDR3 is made up of 14 amino acids. CDR3 DNA sequence: TGTGCCAGCAGTGCCGGACAGGGGACGGCTGAAGCTTTCTTT. Its translation: CASSAGQGTAEAFF.

This chain uses TRBV4-1 with TRBJ2-2; D possibly uses TRBD1 or TRBD2 (5 bases each). The V gene lost 1 base and the J gene lost 6 bases, with 9 bases spanning the gap. This CDR3 contains 14 residues. CDR1 MGHRA and CDR2 YSYEKL come from the germline V gene. The DNA for the CDR3 is TGCGCCAGCAGCCAAGCGATGGGGGCCGGGGAGCTGTTTTTT. Protein: CASSQAMGAGELFF.

This chain joins TRBV9 and TRBJ2-2; maybe TRBD2 (5 bases). The ends were cut back, 4 bases at V and 7 bases at J, with 11 bases in the middle. This CDR3 contains 13 residues. Germline loops: CDR1 SGDLS, CDR2 YYNGEE. The CDR3 coding sequence is TGTGCCAGCAGCCAGCGGTTAGACGGGGAGCTGTTTTTT. Protein: CASSQRLDGELFF.

The chain is built from TRBV3-1 and TRBJ2-4; D perhaps matches TRBD1 (5 bases). V was shortened by 4 bases and J by 0 bases, with 13 bases between the two germline ends. Germline CDR1 reads LGHDT; CDR2 reads YNNKEL (reference sequence). This CDR3 comprises 16 residues. The chain's CDR3 is CASSPQVASAKNIQYF. CDR3 DNA: TGTGCCAGCAGCCCACAGGTAGCCTCAGCCAAAAACATTCAGTACTTC.